Each of the 21 T cell receptor beta chains below was sequenced from the same sample in a study of vaccination and CD4 T cells after COVID-19. The treatment is: approximately nine-day PBMC culture with coronavirus spike peptide pools or control peptides (ViraFEST assay). Gathering of the CD4+ T cells, from the unexposed donor, took place before the COVID-19 pandemic (2011-2018). Sequenced with the Oncomine TCR Beta short-read assay was DNA taken from cultured CD4+ T cells. TCRdb re-analysed the PCR reads in MiXCR, keeping a single row per CDR3 protein. The table shows some 4,300 distinct CDR3 sequences, with roughly three fifths occurring only once. Their antigen targets remain unknown. The source material was CD4+ T cells from blood, cultured in vitro. These receptors were collected from a human donor in good health.

The V call is TRBV2, the J call TRBJ2-3, with 7 bases identical to TRBD1. The length of the CDR3 is 14 residues. The V segment lost 10 bases and the J segment 2 bases; nucleotides outside the gene matches: 9. Germline V gene data show CDR1 as SNHLY and CDR2 as FYNNEI. The CDR3 here is CATTSDRATDTQYF. CDR3 bases: TGTGCCACAACCAGCGACAGGGCCACAGATACGCAGTATTTT.

The chain links TRBV24-1 to TRBJ2-3; weak D call: TRBD2 (6 bases). CDR1 KGHDR and CDR2 SFDVKD come from the germline V gene. Trimming removed 5 bases at V and 4 bases at J, with 12 bases between. This CDR3 region has 14 residues. CDR3 nucleotides: TGTGCCACCAGTGGGGGGGTAGGGTCAGATACGCAGTATTTT. It translates to CATSGGVGSDTQYF.

In this sample, this clonotype turned up once. The chain recombines TRBV2 with TRBJ1-1; no definite D call. V gave up 5 bases and J gave up 5 bases, with 15 bases separating them. The V gene's germline CDR1 is SNHLY and CDR2 FYNNEI. This CDR3 spans 14 amino acids. CDR3 coding DNA: TGTGCCAGCAGTAATTTCGCGGCGATAACTGAAGCTTTCTTT. Translating gives CASSNFAAITEAFF.

This chain links TRBV9 with TRBJ1-1, with D possibly matching TRBD1 (6 bases). CDR1 is SGDLS, CDR2 YYNGEE, per germline. Trimming removed 2 bases at V and 2 bases at J, with 10 bases between. The CDR3 runs 14 residues. The CDR3 nucleotides are TGTGCCAGCAGCGTGGACAGAGGTAACACTGAAGCTTTCTTT. It encodes CASSVDRGNTEAFF.

The chain recombines TRBV6-1 with TRBJ1-1; D gene ambiguous. V was trimmed by 0 bases and J by 5 bases, leaving 10 bases between them. Germline V CDR1 and CDR2: MNHNS, SASEGT. This CDR3 spans 14 amino acids. The CDR3 nucleotides are TGTGCCAGCAGTGAAGCTTGGGCGGGAACTGAAGCTTTCTTT. Its protein product is CASSEAWAGTEAFF.

This clonotype was found once. The chain joins TRBV7-2 to TRBJ1-2, with D possibly being TRBD1 (5 bases). The CDR3 spans 13 residues. Between the trimmed V and J ends, which lost 4 bases and 4 bases, there was a span of 10 bases. CDR1 is SGHTA and CDR2 is FQGNSA in the germline V gene. Here the CDR3 reads CASSSGRIYGYTF. The CDR3 DNA reads TGTGCCAGCAGCTCGGGACGGATCTATGGCTACACCTTC. The variable domain in full, with the rest retrieved from reference TRBV7-2 and TRBJ1-2, is GAGVSQSPSNKVTEKGKDVELRCDPISGHTALYWYRQSLGQGLEFLIYFQGNSAPDKSGLPSDRFSAERTGGSVSTLTIQRTQQEDSAVYLCASSSGRIYGYTFGSGTRLTVV.

V usage is TRBV7-2 and J usage is TRBJ1-3; weak D call: TRBD1 (5 bases). The V and J ends lost 7 bases and 4 bases respectively, with 17 bases between them. This CDR3 is 15 amino acids long. Germline V gene lookup returns CDR1 SGHTA and CDR2 FQGNSA. The CDR3 DNA reads TGTGCCAGCACCCTAGGGGTTACAACAGGAAACACCATATATTTT. Its protein is CASTLGVTTGNTIYF.

Note on this clonotype: A junction end diverges from the germline sequence, so it may reflect a read error. This chain uses TRBV6-5 with TRBJ1-6; 8 positions match TRBD1. This CDR3 contains 18 residues. Germline CDR1 MNHEY, CDR2 SVGAGI. The CDR3: CASSYLKIGQGAYSPFHF. In nucleotides, the CDR3 is TGTGCCAGCAGTTACCTAAAAATTGGACAGGGCGCTTATTCACCCTTCCACTTT.

The V gene is TRBV6-2 or TRBV6-3, the J gene TRBJ2-7; D gene uncertain. The germline V gene encodes CDR1 MNHEY and CDR2 SVGEGT. The CDR3 totals 12 residues. V lost 5 bases to trimming and J lost 0 bases, with 5 bases between them. The CDR3 DNA follows: TGTGCCAGCAGTGCGCTCTCCTACGAGCAGTACTTC. It encodes CASSALSYEQYF.

V usage is TRBV11-3 and J usage is TRBJ2-1; TRBD2 aligns across 15 bases. Germline lookup yields CDR1 SGHNT and CDR2 YENEEA. V shed 5 bases and J 7 bases; nucleotides not matched to a gene: 6. The length of the CDR3 is 16 residues. The CDR3 DNA reads TGTGCCAGCAGCCGCGGACTAGCGGGAGGGCGAAATGAGCAGTTCTTC. Protein product: CASSRGLAGGRNEQFF.

On this clonotype: A junction boundary mismatches the germline segment, possibly from a read error. DNA for the CDR3: TGCAGCGTCGAAGGGGGACTAGCGGGGCGGGGGACCCAGTACTTC. Its translation: CSVEGGLAGRGTQYF. The chain combines TRBV29-1 with TRBJ2-5; 13 nucleotides line up with TRBD2. The germline gives CDR1 SQVTM, CDR2 ANQGSEA. The CDR3 sequence is 15 residues long.

Only a few counts were recorded for this clonotype. CDR3: CASSNAGTSNYGYTF. The CDR3 DNA reads TGTGCCAGTAGTAATGCGGGGACCTCTAACTATGGCTACACCTTC. This chain joins TRBV19 and TRBJ1-2; D is possibly TRBD1 (5 bases). V lost 4 bases, J lost 0 bases, and 12 bases lay in between. In germline, CDR1 is LNHDA, CDR2 SQIVND (reference sequence). The CDR3 is 15 amino acids.

The rearrangement uses TRBV7-9 and TRBJ2-2, with D unresolved. V was clipped by 2 bases and J by 8 bases, with 15 bases between them. Germline CDR1 SEHNR, CDR2 FQNEAQ (reference sequence). This CDR3 has 15 residues. The CDR3 is CASSLKDWQVGELFF. CDR3 DNA: TGTGCCAGCAGCTTAAAAGACTGGCAGGTGGGGGAGCTGTTTTTT.

The chain has TRBV6-1 and TRBJ2-2; possible D gene TRBD1, 6 bases. The CDR3 sequence is 16 residues long. Trimming removed 9 bases at V and 5 bases at J, with 22 bases between. Germline CDR1 and CDR2: MNHNS and SASEGT. CDR3 sequence (DNA): TGTGCCAGTGAGCAGGGGCAGGGTTTGGGGACCGGGGAGCTGTTTTTT. This sequence encodes CASEQGQGLGTGELFF.

The chain couples TRBV20-1 to TRBJ2-3, with TRBD2 identical over 8 bases. Per germline, CDR1 DFQATT and CDR2 SNEGSKA (reference sequence). J gave up 3 bases and V 6 bases, and 11 bases lay outside the gene matches. The CDR3 sequence is 15 residues long. The CDR3 DNA sequence: TGCAGTGCCCCTCTGGCGGGAGGTTTTACAGATACGCAGTATTTT. Its translation is CSAPLAGGFTDTQYF.

This clonotype has only a few counts. This sequence joins TRBV6-2 or TRBV6-3 and TRBJ1-6; 7 bases map to TRBD1. The J segment lost 10 bases and the V segment lost 2 bases, leaving 8 bases of the junction unmatched. The CDR3 consists of 15 residues. Germline CDR1 is MNHEY and CDR2 is SVGEGT. The CDR3 DNA sequence: TGTGCCAGCAGTTACGACAGGGAGGGCCTATCACCCCTCCACTTT. Its protein is CASSYDREGLSPLHF.

The V and J genes are TRBV7-2 and TRBJ1-5, with D uncertain. Trimming removed 1 base at V and 7 bases at J, with 5 bases between. Germline loops: CDR1 SGHTA, CDR2 FQGNSA. The CDR3 is 12 residues long. The CDR3 region is CASSLGLQPQHF. Written as DNA, the CDR3 is TGTGCCAGCAGCTTAGGTCTACAGCCCCAGCATTTT.

The chain couples TRBV3-1 to TRBJ1-6; unclear D gene. Trimming removed 1 base from V and 3 bases from J, with 7 bases in between. The germline gives CDR1 LGHDT, CDR2 YNNKEL (reference sequence). The length of the CDR3 is 15 residues. This CDR3 reads CASSQARSYNSPLHF. Written as DNA, the CDR3 is TGTGCCAGCAGCCAAGCCAGGAGCTATAATTCACCCCTCCACTTT.

This clonotype came up a few times. V gene TRBV7-2 combines with J gene TRBJ2-5; D possibly corresponds to TRBD1 (5 bases). The germline V and J ends were trimmed by 2 bases and 8 bases, with 15 bases remaining between them. Germline assignment: CDR1 SGHTA and CDR2 FQGNSA. The CDR3 spans 14 residues. The CDR3 is CASSLWQERGTQYF. As DNA, the CDR3 is TGTGCCAGCAGCTTATGGCAGGAAAGGGGAACCCAGTACTTC. Full variable domain (missing parts from reference TRBV7-2 and TRBJ2-5): GAGVSQSPSNKVTEKGKDVELRCDPISGHTALYWYRQSLGQGLEFLIYFQGNSAPDKSGLPSDRFSAERTGGSVSTLTIQRTQQEDSAVYLCASSLWQERGTQYFGPGTRLLVL.

The chain employs TRBV12-3 or TRBV12-4 and TRBJ1-3; unclear D gene. V lost 7 bases and J lost 0, with 10 bases in between. The CDR3 runs to 14 residues. For the CDR3, the DNA is TGTGCCAGCACTACTAGCTTCTCTGGAAACACCATATATTTT. Its translation is CASTTSFSGNTIYF.

This clonotype has a handful of counts. J is TRBJ2-3 and V is TRBV2; TRBD2 agrees at 11 bases. The junction had 1 base not matched to a gene; V was cut back by 0 bases and J by 5 bases. CDR1 is SNHLY and CDR2 is FYNNEI in the germline V gene. The CDR3 spans 15 residues. The CDR3 spells CASSEASGGEDTQYF. In nucleotides, the CDR3 is TGTGCCAGCAGTGAAGCTAGCGGGGGGGAAGATACGCAGTATTTT.